One and the same sample provided the 4 T cell receptor beta chains below, sequenced in a study of identical twins' blood T cells. TCRdb passed the 5' RACE reads through MiXCR, listing each CDR3 protein once. The table records 350,000 to 400,000 distinct CDR3 sequences, about 28% of them present only once. The sequenced material came from PBMCs. The receptors stem from a woman between 18 and 55 years old in good health.

This clonotype occurred a few times. The chain employs TRBV12-3 or TRBV12-4 and TRBJ2-3; D ambiguous. The V end was cut by 6 bases, the J end by 6 bases, with 13 bases between. The CDR3 contains 13 residues. CDR3 residues: CASSPAETDTQYF. The CDR3 DNA is TGTGCCAGCAGCCCTGCAGAGACGGATACGCAGTATTTT.

The sample holds many counts of this clonotype. Here the CDR3 reads CASSRANIEAFF. As DNA, the CDR3 is TGTGCCAGCAGCCGAGCTAATATTGAAGCTTTCTTT. The chain links TRBV5-5 to TRBJ1-1; no clear D. V lost 4 bases to trimming and J lost 7 bases, with 11 bases between them. Germline V CDR1 and CDR2: SGHKS, YYEKEE (reference sequence). This CDR3 has 12 residues.

The CDR3: CASIPWNGGNTIYF. For the CDR3, the DNA is TGTGCCAGCATCCCATGGAACGGAGGAAACACCATATATTTT. The J gene is TRBJ1-3, the V gene TRBV9; no clear D gene. V lost 6 bases and J 4 bases, leaving 14 bases between the germline ends. This CDR3 has 14 residues. The germline V gene has CDR1 SGDLS and CDR2 YYNGEE.

This clonotype was seen more than once but under ten times. This chain connects TRBV5-6 to TRBJ1-1, with 7 bases fitting TRBD1. The V gene end was trimmed by 4 bases and the J gene end by 11 bases; junction bases not matched to a gene: 14. The CDR3 totals 14 residues. The germline V gene encodes CDR1 SGHDT and CDR2 YYEEEE. CDR3 coding DNA: TGTGCCAGCAGCCTCCTGACAGGGATGATGGCGGCTTTCTTT. The encoded protein is CASSLLTGMMAAFF.